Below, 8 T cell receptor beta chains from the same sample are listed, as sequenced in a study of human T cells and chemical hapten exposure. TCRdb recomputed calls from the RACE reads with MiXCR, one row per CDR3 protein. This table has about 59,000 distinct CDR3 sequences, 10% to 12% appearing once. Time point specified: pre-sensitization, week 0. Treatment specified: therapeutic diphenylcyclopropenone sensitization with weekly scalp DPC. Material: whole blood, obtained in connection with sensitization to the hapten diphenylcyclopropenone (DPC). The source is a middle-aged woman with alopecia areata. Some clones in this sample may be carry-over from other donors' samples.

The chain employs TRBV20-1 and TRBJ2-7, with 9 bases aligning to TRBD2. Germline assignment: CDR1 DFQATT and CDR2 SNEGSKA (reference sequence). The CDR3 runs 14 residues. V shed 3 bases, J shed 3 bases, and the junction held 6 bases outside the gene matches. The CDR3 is CSARETSGLYEQYF. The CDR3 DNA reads TGCAGTGCTAGGGAGACTAGCGGCCTCTACGAGCAGTACTTC.

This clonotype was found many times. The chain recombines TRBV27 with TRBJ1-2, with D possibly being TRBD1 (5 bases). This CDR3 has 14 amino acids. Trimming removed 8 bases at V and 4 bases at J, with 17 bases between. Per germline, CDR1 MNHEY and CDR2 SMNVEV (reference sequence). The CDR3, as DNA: TGTGCCAGCGCTCGCAATACCGGGGGCTATGGCTACACCTTC. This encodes CASARNTGGYGYTF.

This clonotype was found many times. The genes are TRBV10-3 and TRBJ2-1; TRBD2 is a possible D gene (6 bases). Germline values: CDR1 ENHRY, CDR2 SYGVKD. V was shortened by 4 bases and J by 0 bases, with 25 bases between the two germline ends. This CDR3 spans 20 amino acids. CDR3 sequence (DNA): TGTGCCATCAGTGGAGATAGCGGCAGGGAGCGGAGGGGCTCCTACAATGAGCAGTTCTTC. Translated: CAISGDSGRERRGSYNEQFF.

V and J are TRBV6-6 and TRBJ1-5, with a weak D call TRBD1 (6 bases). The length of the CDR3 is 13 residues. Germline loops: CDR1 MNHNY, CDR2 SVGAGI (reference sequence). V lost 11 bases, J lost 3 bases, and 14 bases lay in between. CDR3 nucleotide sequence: TGTGCCGGATCAGGACAGTTCAATCAGCCCCAGCATTTT. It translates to CAGSGQFNQPQHF.

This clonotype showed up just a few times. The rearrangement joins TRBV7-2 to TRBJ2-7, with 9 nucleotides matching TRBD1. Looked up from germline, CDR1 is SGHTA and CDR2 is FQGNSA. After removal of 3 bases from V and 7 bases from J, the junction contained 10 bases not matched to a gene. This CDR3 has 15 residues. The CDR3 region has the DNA TGTGCCAGCAGCTTGATTGGGACAGGGCGTCATGAGCAGTACTTC. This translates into CASSLIGTGRHEQYF.

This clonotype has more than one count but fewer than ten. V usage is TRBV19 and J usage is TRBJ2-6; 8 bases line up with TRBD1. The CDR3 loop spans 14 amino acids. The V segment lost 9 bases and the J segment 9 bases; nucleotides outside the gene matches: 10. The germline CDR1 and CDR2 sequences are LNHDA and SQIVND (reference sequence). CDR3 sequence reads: CASTGQGEVNVLTF. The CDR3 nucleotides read TGTGCCAGCACCGGACAGGGCGAGGTCAACGTCCTGACTTTC.

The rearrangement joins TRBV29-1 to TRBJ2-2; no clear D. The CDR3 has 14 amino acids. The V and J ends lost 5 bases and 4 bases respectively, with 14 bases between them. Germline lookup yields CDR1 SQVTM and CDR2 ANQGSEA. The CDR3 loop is CSVSGTLSTGELFF. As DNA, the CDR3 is TGCAGCGTTTCTGGCACTTTGAGCACCGGGGAGCTGTTTTTT.

The DNA for the CDR3 is TGTGCCAGCAGCTTGGACCGAGGGCTCCAAGGTGAGCAGTTCTTC. This gives the protein CASSLDRGLQGEQFF. The chain combines TRBV7-2 with TRBJ2-1; weak D call: TRBD2 (5 bases). CDR3 length: 15 amino acids. The germline CDR1 and CDR2 sequences are SGHTA and FQGNSA. Trimming took 3 bases from V and 9 from J, leaving 18 bases between them.